This T cell receptor (beta chain) comes out of a study of OX40 agonist ivuxolimab in advanced cancers. Overall study context: Ivuxolimab was administered intravenously to patients at 0.01 to 10 mg/kg every 2 weeks. Aged roughly 23 to 80 with a mean of roughly 65 years, they were about 80% male. Overall study findings and caveats: Low normalized T-cell clonal expansion also characterized some of the nonresponders.

Germline lookup yields CDR1 SEHNR and CDR2 FQNEAQ (reference sequence). The CDR3 loop spans 15 amino acids. Deletions cut 1 base from V and 0 bases from J, with 10 bases between. Sequencing was performed with immunoSEQ multiplex PCR; in TCRdb, only in-frame clones are kept and a portion is missing. The data show tens of thousands of clones, 87% seen once. In the case of this clone: What it recognizes is unknown.

The chain has TRBV7-9 and TRBJ2-7; TRBD1 might be the D (6 bases). Sequences were derived from CD4+ or CD8+ T cells sorted from blood, sampled in a trial of the OX40 agonist ivuxolimab. The TCR comes from an adult with an advanced solid tumor such as melanoma, head and neck, liver or kidney cancer. CDR3 nucleotides: TGTGCCAGCAGCTTAGTACAGGGTTCCTCCTACGAGCAGTACTTC. Its translation: CASSLVQGSSYEQYF.